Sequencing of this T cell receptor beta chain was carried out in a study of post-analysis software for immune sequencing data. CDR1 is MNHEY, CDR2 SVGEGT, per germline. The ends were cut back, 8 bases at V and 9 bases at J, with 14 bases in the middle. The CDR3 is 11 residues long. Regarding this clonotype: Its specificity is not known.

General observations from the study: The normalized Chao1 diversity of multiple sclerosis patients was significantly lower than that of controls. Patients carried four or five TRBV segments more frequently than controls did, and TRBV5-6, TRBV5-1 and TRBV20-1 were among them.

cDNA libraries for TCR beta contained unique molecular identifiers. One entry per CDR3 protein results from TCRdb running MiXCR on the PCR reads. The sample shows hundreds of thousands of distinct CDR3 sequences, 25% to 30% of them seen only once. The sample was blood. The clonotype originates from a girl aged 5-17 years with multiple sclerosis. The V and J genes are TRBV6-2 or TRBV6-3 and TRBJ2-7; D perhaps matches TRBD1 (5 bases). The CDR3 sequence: CASGQGSVQYF. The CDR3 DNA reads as TGTGCCAGCGGGCAGGGATCTGTGCAGTACTTC.